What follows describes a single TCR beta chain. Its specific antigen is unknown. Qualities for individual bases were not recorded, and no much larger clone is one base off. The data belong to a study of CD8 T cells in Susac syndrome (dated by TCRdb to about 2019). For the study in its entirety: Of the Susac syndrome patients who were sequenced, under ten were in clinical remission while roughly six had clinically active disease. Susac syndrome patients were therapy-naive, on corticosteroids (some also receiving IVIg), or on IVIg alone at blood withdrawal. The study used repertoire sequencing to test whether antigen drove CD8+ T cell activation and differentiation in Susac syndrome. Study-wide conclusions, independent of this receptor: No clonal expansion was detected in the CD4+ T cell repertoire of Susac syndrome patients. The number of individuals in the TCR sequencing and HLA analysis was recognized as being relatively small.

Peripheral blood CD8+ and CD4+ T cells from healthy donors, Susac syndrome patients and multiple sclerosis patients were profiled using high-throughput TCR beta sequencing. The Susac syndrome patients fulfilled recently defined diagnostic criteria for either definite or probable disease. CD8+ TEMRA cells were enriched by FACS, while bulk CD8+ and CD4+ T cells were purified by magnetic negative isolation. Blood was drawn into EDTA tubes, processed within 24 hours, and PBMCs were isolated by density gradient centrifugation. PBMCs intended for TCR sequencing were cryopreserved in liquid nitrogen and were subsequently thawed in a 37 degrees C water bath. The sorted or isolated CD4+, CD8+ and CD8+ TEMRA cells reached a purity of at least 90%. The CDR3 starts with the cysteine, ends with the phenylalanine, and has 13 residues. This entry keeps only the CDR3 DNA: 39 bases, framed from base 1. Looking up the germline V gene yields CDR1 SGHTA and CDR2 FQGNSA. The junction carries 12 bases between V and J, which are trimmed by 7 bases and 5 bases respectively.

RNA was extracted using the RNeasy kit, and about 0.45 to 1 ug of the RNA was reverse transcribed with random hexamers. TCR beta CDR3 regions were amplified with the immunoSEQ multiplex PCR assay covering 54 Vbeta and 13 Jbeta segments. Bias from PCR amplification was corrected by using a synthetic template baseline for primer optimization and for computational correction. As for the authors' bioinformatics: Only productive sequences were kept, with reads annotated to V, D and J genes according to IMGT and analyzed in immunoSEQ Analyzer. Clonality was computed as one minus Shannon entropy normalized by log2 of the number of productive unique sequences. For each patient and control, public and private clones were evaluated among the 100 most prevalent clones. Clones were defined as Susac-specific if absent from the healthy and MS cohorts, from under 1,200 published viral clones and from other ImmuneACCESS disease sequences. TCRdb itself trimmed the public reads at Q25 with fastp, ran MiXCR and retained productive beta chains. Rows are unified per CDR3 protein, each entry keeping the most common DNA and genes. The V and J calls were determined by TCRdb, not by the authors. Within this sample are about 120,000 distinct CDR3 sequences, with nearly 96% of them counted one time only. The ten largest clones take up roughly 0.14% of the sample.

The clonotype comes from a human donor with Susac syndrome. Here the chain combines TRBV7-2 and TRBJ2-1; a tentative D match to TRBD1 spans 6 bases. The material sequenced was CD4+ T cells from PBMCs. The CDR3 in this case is CASKPGANNEQFF. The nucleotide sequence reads TGTGCCAGCAAACCAGGGGCCAACAATGAGCAGTTCTTC.